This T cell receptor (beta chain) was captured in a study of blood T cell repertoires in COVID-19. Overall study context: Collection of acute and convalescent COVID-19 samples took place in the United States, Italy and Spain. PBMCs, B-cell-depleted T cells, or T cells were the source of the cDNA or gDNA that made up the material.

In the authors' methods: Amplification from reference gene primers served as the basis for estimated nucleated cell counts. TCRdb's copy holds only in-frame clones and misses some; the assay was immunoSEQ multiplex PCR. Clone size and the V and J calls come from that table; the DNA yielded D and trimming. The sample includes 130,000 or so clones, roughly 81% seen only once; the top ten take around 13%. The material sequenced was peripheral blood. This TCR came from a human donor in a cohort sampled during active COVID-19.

The CDR3 loop reads CASSQGGGFTDTQYF. CDR3 nucleotide sequence: TGTGCCAGCAGCCAAGGAGGGGGTTTCACAGATACGCAGTATTTT. V is TRBV3-1 (or the pseudogene TRBV3-2) and J is TRBJ2-3, with D possibly TRBD1 on 6 matching bases. V gave up 1 base and J gave up 2 bases, with 10 bases separating them. CDR1 and CDR2 (germline): LGHDT, YNNKEL (reference sequence). The CDR3 length is 15 residues.